These 22 T cell receptor beta chains came from one sample sequenced in a study of cytomegalovirus exposure and HLA in healthy donors. 60 Vbeta and 13 Jbeta primers were used in PCR. The repertoire was sequenced with immunoSEQ multiplex PCR; TCRdb's copy has only in-frame clones and lacks some. The sample yields about 180,000 clones, 82% seen once. The specimen sequenced was PBMCs. Receptor source: a woman aged 45-65 years in good health and CMV-seronegative.

V usage is TRBV7-9 and J usage is TRBJ1-1; D perhaps matches TRBD1 (5 bases). CDR1 SEHNR and CDR2 FQNEAQ come from the germline V gene (reference sequence). This CDR3 spans 11 amino acids. V gave up 7 bases and J gave up 5 bases, with 8 bases separating them. DNA for the CDR3: TGTGCCAGCATCCAGGGAACTGAAGCTTTCTTT. It translates to CASIQGTEAFF.

This clone was detected once. The DNA for the CDR3 is TGTGCCAGCAGCGACCCTCGGGGCGGGAGGGGGAATGAGCAGTTCTTC. Its protein product is CASSDPRGGRGNEQFF. The rearrangement joins TRBV28 to TRBJ2-1, with TRBD2 matching 9 bases. The CDR3 spans 16 residues. J gave up 7 bases and V 6 bases, and 13 bases lay outside the gene matches. CDR1 and CDR2 from the germline V gene are MDHEN and SYDVKM. Supplemented by reference TRBV28 and TRBJ2-1, the full variable domain reads DVKVTQSSRYLVKRTGEKVFLECVQDMDHENMFWYRQDPGLGLRLIYFSYDVKMKEKGDIPEGYSVSREKKERFSLILESASTNQTSMYLCASSDPRGGRGNEQFFGPGTRLTVL.

V and J are TRBV7-8 and TRBJ2-4, with D possibly being TRBD2 (5 bases). CDR3 length: 16 residues. V was clipped by 4 bases and J by 0 bases, with 13 bases between them. CDR1 is SGHVS and CDR2 is FQNEAQ in the germline V gene. In nucleotides, the CDR3 is TGTGCCAGCAGCTCGCTTGGCGGGTTAGCCAAAAACATTCAGTACTTC. As protein: CASSSLGGLAKNIQYF.

V usage is TRBV5-1 and J usage is TRBJ2-2; unclear D gene. V dropped 1 base and J dropped 5 bases, with 24 bases sitting between them. Per germline, CDR1 SGHRS and CDR2 YFSETQ. The CDR3 is made up of 19 amino acids. The CDR3 bases are TGCGCCAGCAGCTTGCCCGGCAGCCTCAGGCAGGCAAGGACCGGGGAGCTGTTTTTT. As protein: CASSLPGSLRQARTGELFF.

The rearrangement uses TRBV7-3 and TRBJ2-3; possible D gene TRBD2, 6 bases. Trimming removed 0 bases from V and 2 bases from J, with 9 bases in between. CDR3 length: 15 residues. Germline CDR1 is SGHTA and CDR2 is FQGTGA. DNA for the CDR3: TGTGCCAGCAGCTTAACAGGGACTCACACAGATACGCAGTATTTT. Its translation is CASSLTGTHTDTQYF. Looking up the rest from reference TRBV7-3 and TRBJ2-3 gives the full variable domain: GAGVSQTPSNKVTEKGKYVELRCDPISGHTALYWYRQSLGQGPEFLIYFQGTGAADDSGLPNDRFFAVRPEGSVSTLKIQRTERGDSAVYLCASSLTGTHTDTQYFGPGTRLTVL.

This clone was seen only a few times. The rearrangement joins TRBV19 to TRBJ2-1; 10 positions match TRBD1. Trimming took 5 bases from V and 10 from J; bases not matched to a gene: 11. Germline values: CDR1 LNHDA, CDR2 SQIVND (reference sequence). This CDR3 is 15 amino acids long. The CDR3 loop reads CASSEGTGVPWEQFF. The CDR3 bases are TGTGCCAGTAGTGAGGGGACAGGGGTCCCATGGGAGCAGTTCTTC. The whole variable domain, remainder taken from reference TRBV19 and TRBJ2-1, is DGGITQSPKYLFRKEGQNVTLSCEQNLNHDAMYWYRQDPGQGLRLIYYSQIVNDFQKGDIAEGYSVSREKKESFPLTVTSAQKNPTAFYLCASSEGTGVPWEQFFGPGTRLTVL.

The chain recombines TRBV15 with TRBJ1-3; unclear D gene. The V and J ends lost 1 base and 0 bases respectively, with 10 bases between them. Germline assignment: CDR1 LNHNV and CDR2 YYDKDF (reference sequence). This CDR3 is built from 16 residues. CDR3: CATSRGHLYSGNTIYF. DNA for the CDR3: TGTGCCACCAGCAGAGGACACCTATACTCTGGAAACACCATATATTTT.

The chain has TRBV6-6 and TRBJ2-7; 7 bases are a match to TRBD1. Germline assignment: CDR1 MNHNY and CDR2 SVGAGI (reference sequence). CDR3 length: 16 amino acids. V shed 2 bases, J shed 5 bases, and the junction held 12 bases outside the gene matches. CDR3 nucleotides: TGTGCCAGCAGTTACCCCACGACAGGGAGATCCCACGAGCAGTACTTC. This gives the protein CASSYPTTGRSHEQYF.

The V and J genes are TRBV27 and TRBJ2-1; 7 bases match TRBD2. Germline V CDR1 and CDR2: MNHEY, SMNVEV (reference sequence). The CDR3 loop spans 16 amino acids. The J segment lost 3 bases and the V segment lost 2 bases, leaving 7 bases of the junction unmatched. The CDR3 bases are TGTGCCAGCAGTTTAGGTGGGAGGGTGTTCTACAATGAGCAGTTCTTC. It codes for CASSLGGRVFYNEQFF.

This sequence joins TRBV6-1 and TRBJ1-6, with D perhaps TRBD1 (6 bases). The V gene's germline CDR1 is MNHNS and CDR2 SASEGT. Trimming cost V 5 bases and J 7 bases, with 12 bases left between them. This CDR3 comprises 14 residues. CDR3 bases: TGTGCCAGCAGTAGGGCCAGGGGAAATTCACCCCTCCACTTT. Translating it yields CASSRARGNSPLHF.

The chain links TRBV7-6 to TRBJ2-7; 8 bases agree with TRBD2. CDR3 length: 13 residues. Germline CDR1 is SGHVS and CDR2 is FNYEAQ. The J segment lost 4 bases and the V segment lost 5 bases, leaving 4 bases of the junction unmatched. CDR3 sequence reads: CASSPGGNYEQYF. CDR3 DNA sequence: TGTGCCAGCAGCCCGGGAGGGAATTACGAGCAGTACTTC.

The chain joins TRBV7-2 to TRBJ2-4, with 11 positions matching TRBD2. Germline assignment: CDR1 SGHTA and CDR2 FQGNSA. The CDR3 spans 16 residues. Losses at the gene ends were 1 base for V and 7 bases for J; bases not matched to a gene: 6. The CDR3 sequence is CASSLGSGGAFNIQYF. For the CDR3, the DNA is TGTGCCAGCAGCTTAGGTAGCGGGGGGGCCTTCAACATTCAGTACTTC.

The rearrangement uses TRBV11-2 and TRBJ2-3; 7 bases map to TRBD2. Trimming cost V 2 bases and J 1 base; bases outside gene matches: 6. Germline V gene sequence: CDR1 SGHAT, CDR2 FQNNGV. This CDR3 is 16 amino acids long. CDR3 bases: TGTGCCAGCAGCTTACTCGGCCTAGCGGGCACAGATACGCAGTATTTT. Protein product: CASSLLGLAGTDTQYF.

This clone was found a few times. The rearrangement uses TRBV19 and TRBJ1-5; D is uncertain. The CDR3 length is 13 residues. V was clipped by 5 bases and J by 6 bases, with 11 bases between them. Looked up from germline, CDR1 is LNHDA and CDR2 is SQIVND (reference sequence). The CDR3 coding sequence is TGTGCCAGTAGTTACAGTATGGGTCAGCCCCAGCATTTT. This encodes CASSYSMGQPQHF.

The chain uses TRBV9 and TRBJ2-1; D is possibly TRBD1 (5 bases). V was clipped by 2 bases and J by 7 bases, with 16 bases between them. From germline, CDR1 is SGDLS and CDR2 YYNGEE. The CDR3 spans 15 residues. The CDR3 coding sequence is TGTGCCAGCAGCGTCCCCCCCCAGGGATGGAATGAGCAGTTCTTC. Its translation: CASSVPPQGWNEQFF.

V usage is TRBV28 and J usage is TRBJ1-1; 8 positions match TRBD1. With V trimmed by 6 bases and J by 4 bases, 7 bases remained unmatched. Germline V CDR1 and CDR2: MDHEN, SYDVKM. The CDR3 has 14 amino acids. The CDR3 loop is CASSTGGRGTEAFF. The CDR3 DNA follows: TGTGCCAGCAGCACAGGGGGACGGGGCACTGAAGCTTTCTTT.

A note on this clone: Other DNA sequences from this sample encode an identical CDR3 as well. The rearrangement uses TRBV5-1 and TRBJ2-5; TRBD2 matches at 11 bases. Germline CDR1 SGHRS, CDR2 YFSETQ. V dropped 0 bases and J dropped 5; count of bases not matched to a gene: 3. The CDR3 runs 15 residues. The CDR3: CASSLAGLAGETQYF. The CDR3 coding sequence is TGCGCCAGCAGCTTGGCCGGACTAGCGGGTGAGACCCAGTACTTC. The variable domain in full, completed from reference TRBV5-1 and TRBJ2-5, reads KAGVTQTPRYLIKTRGQQVTLSCSPISGHRSVSWYQQTPGQGLQFLFEYFSETQRNKGNFPGRFSGRQFSNSRSEMNVSTLELGDSALYLCASSLAGLAGETQYFGPGTRLLVL.

This clone was picked up a small number of times. The chain joins TRBV10-2 to TRBJ2-1; 16 bases are a match to TRBD2. Trimming at V came to 6 bases and at J to 1 base, leaving 6 bases not matched to a gene. Germline V CDR1 and CDR2: WSHSY, SAAADI. The CDR3 runs 18 residues. Here the CDR3 reads CASRGGLAGGSSYNEQFF. The CDR3 nucleotides are TGCGCCAGCAGGGGGGGACTAGCGGGAGGGTCGTCCTACAATGAGCAGTTCTTC.

The CDR3 loop is CASSRRTGQVSSYNEQFF. In nucleotides, the CDR3 is TGTGCCAGCAGCCGTAGGACGGGACAGGTGAGCTCCTACAATGAGCAGTTCTTC. The chain recombines TRBV11-3 with TRBJ2-1; 8 nucleotides match TRBD1. CDR1 and CDR2 from the germline V gene are SGHNT and YENEEA. V lost 5 bases and J lost 0; bases outside the gene matches: 12. CDR3 length equals 18 residues.

V gene TRBV5-1 combines with J gene TRBJ2-7; 8 positions agree with TRBD1. This CDR3 has 15 amino acids. Germline CDR1 reads SGHRS; CDR2 reads YFSETQ. The J segment lost 9 bases and the V segment lost 4 bases, leaving 15 bases of the junction unmatched. In nucleotides, the CDR3 is TGCGCCAGCAGCACGCAGACAGGGGATTTACGAGGGCAGTACTTC. Its protein product is CASSTQTGDLRGQYF.

This chain joins TRBV7-7 and TRBJ2-5; weak D call: TRBD1 (5 bases). The V end was cut by 5 bases, the J end by 4 bases, with 14 bases between. The CDR3 extends over 14 amino acids. CDR1 is SSHAT and CDR2 is FNYEAQ in the germline V gene (reference sequence). The DNA for the CDR3 is TGTGCCAGCAGCCCCCGCAGGGATCGAGAGACCCAGTACTTC. Its protein product is CASSPRRDRETQYF. Full variable domain (outside the CDR3, taken from reference TRBV7-7 and TRBJ2-5): GAGVSQSPRYKVTKRGQDVTLRCDPISSHATLYWYQQALGQGPEFLTYFNYEAQPDKSGLPSDRFSAERPEGSISTLTIQRTEQRDSAMYRCASSPRRDRETQYFGPGTRLLVL.

There are a few counts of this clone. This chain links TRBV2 with TRBJ2-4, with 11 bases aligning to TRBD2. In germline, CDR1 is SNHLY, CDR2 FYNNEI. This CDR3 comprises 17 residues. Trimming cost V 4 bases and J 0 bases; bases outside gene matches: 5. CDR3 residues: CASSVTSGGLAKNIQYF. CDR3 nucleotides: TGTGCCAGCAGTGTAACTAGCGGGGGTTTAGCCAAAAACATTCAGTACTTC.